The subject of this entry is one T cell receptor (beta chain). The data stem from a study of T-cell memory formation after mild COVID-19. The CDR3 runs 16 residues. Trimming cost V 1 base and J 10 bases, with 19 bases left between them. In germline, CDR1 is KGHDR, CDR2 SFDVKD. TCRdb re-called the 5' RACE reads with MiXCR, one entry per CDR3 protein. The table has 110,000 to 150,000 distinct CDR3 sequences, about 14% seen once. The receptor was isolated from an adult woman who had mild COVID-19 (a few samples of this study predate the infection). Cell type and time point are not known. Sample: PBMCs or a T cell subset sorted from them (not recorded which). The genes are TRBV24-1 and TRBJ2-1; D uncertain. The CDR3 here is CATSDFSATTSVEQFF. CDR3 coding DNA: TGTGCCACCAGTGATTTCTCGGCCACAACCTCGGTAGAGCAGTTCTTC.